What follows is one T cell receptor beta chain and its context. This entry is derived from a study of blood T cell repertoires in COVID-19. The overall study: Researchers got acute and convalescent COVID-19 samples from the United States, Italy and Spain. PBMCs, B-cell-depleted T cells, or T cells provided the cDNA or gDNA that made up the material.

With 6 bases removed from V and 5 bases from J, the gap between germline ends came to 12 bases. CDR3 length equals 13 residues. CDR1 and CDR2 (germline): MNHEY, SVGAGI. Original analysis: How many nucleated cells were present was estimated from reference gene primer amplification. Data came from immunoSEQ multiplex PCR; TCRdb stores just in-frame clones and leaves some out. The V and J calls and clone size were taken over from that table, and D and trimming were inferred from the DNA. The sample lists over 100,000 clones, 79% occurring once. The TCR was taken from an elderly woman with acute or convalescent COVID-19. The specimen sequenced was peripheral blood. The V call is TRBV6-5, the J call TRBJ2-3; D might be TRBD1 (6 bases). CDR3 DNA: TGTGCCAGCAGGATCCAGGGGCAAGATACGCAGTATTTT. Its protein is CASRIQGQDTQYF.